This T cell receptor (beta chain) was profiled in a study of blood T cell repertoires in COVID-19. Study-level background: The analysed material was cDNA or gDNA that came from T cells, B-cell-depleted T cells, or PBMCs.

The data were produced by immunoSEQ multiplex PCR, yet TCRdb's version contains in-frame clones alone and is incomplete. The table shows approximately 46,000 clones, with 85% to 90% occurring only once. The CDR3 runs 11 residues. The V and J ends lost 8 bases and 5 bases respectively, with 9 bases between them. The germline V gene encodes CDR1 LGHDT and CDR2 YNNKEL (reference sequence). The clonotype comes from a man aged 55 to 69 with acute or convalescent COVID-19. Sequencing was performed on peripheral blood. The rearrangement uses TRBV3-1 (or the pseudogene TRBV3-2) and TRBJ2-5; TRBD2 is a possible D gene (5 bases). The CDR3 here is CASGWEETQYF. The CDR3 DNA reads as TGTGCCAGCGGCTGGGAGGAGACCCAGTACTTC.